This T cell receptor beta chain was profiled in a study of beta chain features in type 1 diabetes. Expressed TCRB transcripts were sequenced because the isolated RNA had all been reverse transcribed beforehand. Clones were sequenced by immunoSEQ multiplex PCR, and TCRdb holds only the in-frame ones, with some missing. The sample carries 120,000 to 150,000 clones, about 44% recorded once. This CDR3 region has 14 residues. CDR1 and CDR2 (germline): MNHEY, SVGAGI. The V gene end was trimmed by 5 bases and the J gene end by 3 bases; junction bases not matched to a gene: 3. Study outcomes and limitations: Highly expressing activated T cells could be over-counted with a cDNA template.

This clone was observed a handful of times. Its cognate antigen is unknown. This TCR came from a man aged 18 to 29 in good health. Sequenced material: Tregs from blood. V gene TRBV6-5 combines with J gene TRBJ2-3; TRBD2 matches 9 bases. CDR3 sequence reads: CASSNLAGTDTQYF. The CDR3 DNA sequence: TGTGCCAGCAGTAATCTAGCGGGAACAGATACGCAGTATTTT.